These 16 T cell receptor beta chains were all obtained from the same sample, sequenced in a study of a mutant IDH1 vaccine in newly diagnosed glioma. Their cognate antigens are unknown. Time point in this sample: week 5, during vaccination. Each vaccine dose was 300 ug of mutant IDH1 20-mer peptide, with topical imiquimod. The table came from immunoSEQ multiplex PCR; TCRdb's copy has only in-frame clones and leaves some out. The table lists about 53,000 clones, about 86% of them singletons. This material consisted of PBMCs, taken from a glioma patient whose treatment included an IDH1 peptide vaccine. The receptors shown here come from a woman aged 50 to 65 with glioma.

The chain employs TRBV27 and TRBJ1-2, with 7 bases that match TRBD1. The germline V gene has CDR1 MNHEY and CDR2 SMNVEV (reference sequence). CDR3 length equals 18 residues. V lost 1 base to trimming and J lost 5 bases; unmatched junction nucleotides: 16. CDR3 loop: CASSLLGQTPSREYGYTF. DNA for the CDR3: TGTGCCAGCAGTTTATTGGGACAGACACCATCTAGGGAGTATGGCTACACCTTC.

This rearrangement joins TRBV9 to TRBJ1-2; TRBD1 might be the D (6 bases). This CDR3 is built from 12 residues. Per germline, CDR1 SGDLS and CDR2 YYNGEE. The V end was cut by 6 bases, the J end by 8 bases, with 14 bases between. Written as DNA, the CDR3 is TGTGCCAGCACTCAGGGGAATCGAGGCTACACCTTC. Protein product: CASTQGNRGYTF. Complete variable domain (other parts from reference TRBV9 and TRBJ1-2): DSGVTQTPKHLITATGQRVTLRCSPRSGDLSVYWYQQSLDQGLQFLIQYYNGEERAKGNILERFSAQQFPDLHSELNLSSLELGDSALYFCASTQGNRGYTFGSGTRLTVV.

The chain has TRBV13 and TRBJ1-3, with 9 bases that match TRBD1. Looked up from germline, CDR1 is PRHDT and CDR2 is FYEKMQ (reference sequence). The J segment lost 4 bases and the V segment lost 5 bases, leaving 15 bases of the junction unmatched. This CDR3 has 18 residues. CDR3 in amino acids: CASSIVPGTGRKGNTIYF. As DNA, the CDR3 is TGTGCCAGCAGCATTGTCCCCGGGACAGGGAGAAAAGGAAACACCATATATTTT.

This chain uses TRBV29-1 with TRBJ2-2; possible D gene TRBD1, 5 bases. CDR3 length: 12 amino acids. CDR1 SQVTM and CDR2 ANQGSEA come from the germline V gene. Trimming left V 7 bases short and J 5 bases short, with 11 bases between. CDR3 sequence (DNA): TGCAGCGGAAGCAGGGCTACCGGGGAGCTGTTTTTT. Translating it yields CSGSRATGELFF.

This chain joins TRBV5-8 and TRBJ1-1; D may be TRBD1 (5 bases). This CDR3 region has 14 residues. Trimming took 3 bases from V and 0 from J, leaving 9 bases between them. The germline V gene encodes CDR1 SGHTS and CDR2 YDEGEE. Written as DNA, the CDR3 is TGTGCCAGCAGCTGGGGACGATTGAACACTGAAGCTTTCTTT. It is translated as CASSWGRLNTEAFF.

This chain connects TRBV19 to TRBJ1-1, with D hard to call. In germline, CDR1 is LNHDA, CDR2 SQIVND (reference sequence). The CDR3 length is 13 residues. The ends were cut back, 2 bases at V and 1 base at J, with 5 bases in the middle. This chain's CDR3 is CASSITSNTEAFF. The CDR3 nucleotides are TGTGCCAGTAGTATAACCTCGAACACTGAAGCTTTCTTT.

The CDR3 DNA follows: TGCGCCAGCAGCCCGAATGGTGAGGCCGGGGAGCTGTTTTTT. Amino acids: CASSPNGEAGELFF. The V call is TRBV5-1, the J call TRBJ2-2; unclear D gene. Trimming stripped 4 bases from V and 6 bases from J, with 13 bases between. The CDR3 spans 14 residues. Germline CDR1 is SGHRS and CDR2 is YFSETQ.

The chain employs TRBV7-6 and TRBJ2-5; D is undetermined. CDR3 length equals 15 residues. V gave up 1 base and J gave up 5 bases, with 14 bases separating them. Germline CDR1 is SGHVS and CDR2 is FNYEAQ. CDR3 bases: TGTGCCAGCAGCTTAGTCGTGGGGTCGCCGGAGACCCAGTACTTC. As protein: CASSLVVGSPETQYF.

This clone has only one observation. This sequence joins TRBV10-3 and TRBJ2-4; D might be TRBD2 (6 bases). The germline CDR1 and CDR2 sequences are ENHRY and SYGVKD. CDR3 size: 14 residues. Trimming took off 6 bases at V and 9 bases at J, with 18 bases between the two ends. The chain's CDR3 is CAISISAEGAIQYF. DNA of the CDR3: TGTGCCATCAGCATATCCGCGGAGGGAGCCATTCAGTACTTC.

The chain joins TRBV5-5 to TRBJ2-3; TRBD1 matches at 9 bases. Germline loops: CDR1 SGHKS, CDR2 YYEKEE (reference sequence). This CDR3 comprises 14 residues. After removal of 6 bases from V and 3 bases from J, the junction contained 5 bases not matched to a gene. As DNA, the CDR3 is TGTGCCAGCACCGTGACAGGGGGTACAGATACGCAGTATTTT. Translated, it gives CASTVTGGTDTQYF.

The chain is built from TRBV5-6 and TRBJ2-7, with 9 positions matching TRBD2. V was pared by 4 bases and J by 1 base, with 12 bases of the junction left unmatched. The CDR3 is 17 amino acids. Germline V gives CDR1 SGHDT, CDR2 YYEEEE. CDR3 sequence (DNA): TGTGCCAGCAGCCCAGCGGGGGGCGCCGCCCGGTCCTACGAGCAGTACTTC. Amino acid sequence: CASSPAGGAARSYEQYF.

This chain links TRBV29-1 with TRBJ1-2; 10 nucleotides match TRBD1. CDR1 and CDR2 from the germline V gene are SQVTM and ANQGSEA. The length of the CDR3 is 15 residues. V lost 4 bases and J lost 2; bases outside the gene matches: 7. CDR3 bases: TGCAGCGTTGTGGGACAGGGGAGGCAAAACTATGGCTACACCTTC. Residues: CSVVGQGRQNYGYTF.

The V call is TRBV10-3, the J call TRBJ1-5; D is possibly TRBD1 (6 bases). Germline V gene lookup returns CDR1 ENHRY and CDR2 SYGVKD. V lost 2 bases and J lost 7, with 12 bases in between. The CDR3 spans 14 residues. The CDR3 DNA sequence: TGTGCCATCAGTGAGAATGTAGGGGGACAGCCCCAGCATTTT. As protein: CAISENVGGQPQHF.

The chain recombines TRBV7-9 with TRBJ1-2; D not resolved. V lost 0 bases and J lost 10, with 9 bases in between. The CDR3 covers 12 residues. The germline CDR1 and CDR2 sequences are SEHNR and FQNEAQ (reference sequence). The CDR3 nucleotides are TGTGCCAGCAGCTTAGCTTTGGATGACTACACCTTC. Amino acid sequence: CASSLALDDYTF. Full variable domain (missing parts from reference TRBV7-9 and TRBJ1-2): DTGVSQNPRHKITKRGQNVTFRCDPISEHNRLYWYRQTLGQGPEFLTYFQNEAQLEKSRLLSDRFSAERPKGSFSTLEIQRTEQGDSAMYLCASSLALDDYTFGSGTRLTVV.

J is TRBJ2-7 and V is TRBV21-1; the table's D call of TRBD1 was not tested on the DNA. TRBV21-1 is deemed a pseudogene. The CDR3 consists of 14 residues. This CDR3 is CASTRTGGSYEQYF. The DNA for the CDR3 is TGTGCCAGCACTCGGACAGGGGGGTCCTACGAGCAGTACTTC.

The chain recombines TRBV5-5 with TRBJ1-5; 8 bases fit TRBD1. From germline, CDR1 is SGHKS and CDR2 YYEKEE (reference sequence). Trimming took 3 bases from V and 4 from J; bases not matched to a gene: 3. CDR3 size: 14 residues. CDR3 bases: TGTGCCAGCAGCTGGGACAGGTATAATCAGCCCCAGCATTTT. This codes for CASSWDRYNQPQHF.